The 16 T cell receptor beta chains below come from one sample, sequenced in a study of cytomegalovirus exposure and HLA in healthy donors. Primers included in the PCR were 60 Vbeta and 13 Jbeta primers. Repertoires were generated with immunoSEQ multiplex PCR, while TCRdb's copy carries only in-frame clones and drops some. The sample includes about 150,000 clones, roughly 85% seen only once; the top ten take 3% to 4%. Sequences were obtained from PBMCs. Receptors originate from a male donor in good health and CMV-seronegative.

This clone was found once. CDR3 bases: TGTGCCAGCAGCTGGACTAGCGGGGGGTCTGGAAAGACCCAGTACTTC. The encoded protein is CASSWTSGGSGKTQYF. The chain uses TRBV13 and TRBJ2-5; TRBD2 matches at 14 bases. This CDR3 has 16 residues. V lost 4 bases, J lost 6 bases, and 7 bases stayed unmatched. Germline assignment: CDR1 PRHDT and CDR2 FYEKMQ (reference sequence).

This chain uses TRBV4-2 with TRBJ2-3, with unresolved D. CDR3 size: 15 residues. The germline V and J ends were trimmed by 0 bases and 0 bases, with 7 bases remaining between them. Germline loops: CDR1 LGHNA, CDR2 YNFKEQ. CDR3 sequence (DNA): TGTGCCAGCAGCCAAGAGAGGCTAAGCACAGATACGCAGTATTTT. Protein product: CASSQERLSTDTQYF.

Only a few counts were recorded for this clone. V usage is TRBV28 and J usage is TRBJ2-7; a weak D match, TRBD2 (7 bases). Trimming removed 0 bases from V and 3 bases from J, with 15 bases in between. Per germline, CDR1 MDHEN and CDR2 SYDVKM. This CDR3 has 16 residues. CDR3: CASSLWGAGVGYEQYF. The CDR3 DNA reads as TGTGCCAGCAGTTTATGGGGGGCGGGAGTAGGCTACGAGCAGTACTTC.

This sequence joins TRBV5-4 and TRBJ2-1, with 8 positions matching TRBD2. Germline CDR1 SGHNT, CDR2 YYREEE (reference sequence). The J segment lost 5 bases and the V segment lost 6 bases, leaving 13 bases of the junction unmatched. The CDR3 is 16 residues long. The CDR3 region has the DNA TGTGCCAGCAAGCCCTTCGCGGGGGGCCCCGACAATGAGCAGTTCTTC. It translates to CASKPFAGGPDNEQFF.

With regard to this clone: The junction does not match germline at one end; this may be a read error. The gene calls are TRBV7-9 and TRBJ1-4; 7 bases are a match to TRBD1. CDR1 and CDR2 (germline): SEHNR, FQNEAQ (reference sequence). The CDR3 has 12 residues. Written as DNA, the CDR3 is TGTTCCAGCAGCCAAGACAGGGCTAAACTGTTTTTT. The encoded protein is CSSSQDRAKLFF.

This clone appeared a single time. This chain uses TRBV30 with TRBJ2-7; a possible D gene is TRBD1 (6 bases). Germline V gene data show CDR1 as GTSNPN and CDR2 as SVGIG (reference sequence). There are 13 residues in the CDR3. V dropped 3 bases and J dropped 0 bases, with 9 bases sitting between them. DNA of the CDR3: TGTGCCTGGAGGGGGGCGGCCTCCTACGAGCAGTACTTC. This codes for CAWRGAASYEQYF.

The chain carries TRBV13 and TRBJ2-7, with no clear D. V lost 4 bases and J 3 bases, leaving 13 bases between the germline ends. Germline V gene sequence: CDR1 PRHDT, CDR2 FYEKMQ (reference sequence). This CDR3 spans 14 amino acids. As DNA, the CDR3 is TGTGCCAGCAGCTCCGGGTCCAAAGACTACGAGCAGTACTTC. This gives the protein CASSSGSKDYEQYF.

J is TRBJ2-6 and V is TRBV7-2; 12 nucleotides match TRBD2. The germline CDR1 and CDR2 sequences are SGHTA and FQGNSA. This CDR3 region has 19 residues. V shed 5 bases and J 1 base; nucleotides not matched to a gene: 9. CDR3 sequence reads: CASSPRFGLAGSGANVLTF. In DNA form, the CDR3 reads TGTGCCAGCAGCCCAAGGTTCGGACTAGCGGGGTCTGGGGCCAACGTCCTGACTTTC.

The chain combines TRBV4-2 with TRBJ2-7; D is undetermined. Germline CDR1 LGHNA, CDR2 YNFKEQ. V lost 5 bases and J lost 3, with 14 bases in between. This CDR3 spans 14 amino acids. CDR3 nucleotides: TGTGCCAGCAGCATTGACTTGTCGAACTACGAGCAGTACTTC. Amino acids: CASSIDLSNYEQYF.

Notes on this clone: One junction end disagrees with the germline gene, perhaps due to a read error. This chain links TRBV7-9 with TRBJ1-2; 7 bases are a match to TRBD1. CDR1 and CDR2 from the germline V gene are SEHNR and FQNEAQ (reference sequence). The CDR3 totals 15 residues. CDR3 DNA sequence: TGTGCCAGCAGCAAGAACTCCAGGGGGGTAGGATGGTGGGCCTTC. Protein sequence: CASSKNSRGVGWWAF.

V usage is TRBV12-5 and J usage is TRBJ2-3; D is possibly TRBD2 (5 bases). Germline loops: CDR1 LGHNT, CDR2 FRNRAP. Deletions cut 6 bases from V and 2 bases from J, with 21 bases between. CDR3 length: 17 residues. CDR3 region: CASGLGLEAETTDTQYF. As DNA, the CDR3 is TGTGCTAGTGGCCTTGGTCTGGAAGCGGAGACCACAGATACGCAGTATTTT. Looking up the rest from reference TRBV12-5 and TRBJ2-3 gives the full variable domain: DARVTQTPRHKVTEMGQEVTMRCQPILGHNTVFWYRQTMMQGLELLAYFRNRAPLDDSGMPKDRFSAEMPDATLATLKIQPSEPRDSAVYFCASGLGLEAETTDTQYFGPGTRLTVL.

The chain is built from TRBV7-9 and TRBJ2-1, with D possibly matching TRBD1 (6 bases). This CDR3 region has 15 residues. Germline-derived CDR1 and CDR2 are SEHNR and FQNEAQ (reference sequence). The V end was cut by 6 bases, the J end by 0 bases, with 12 bases between. The CDR3 sequence is CASSYRDLSYNEQFF. CDR3 in DNA: TGTGCCAGCAGTTACAGGGACCTCTCCTACAATGAGCAGTTCTTC.

V is TRBV15 and J is TRBJ1-1; D uncertain. Germline V gene sequence: CDR1 LNHNV, CDR2 YYDKDF (reference sequence). V dropped 3 bases and J dropped 6 bases, with 17 bases sitting between them. The CDR3 is made up of 15 amino acids. CDR3 sequence (DNA): TGTGCCACCAGCAGGGTTGCTGGCCTGGGCGCTGAAGCTTTCTTT. Translation gives CATSRVAGLGAEAFF.

The V call is TRBV5-1, the J call TRBJ2-7; 9 bases agree with TRBD2. This CDR3 is built from 14 residues. Germline CDR1 SGHRS, CDR2 YFSETQ. V shed 0 bases and J 5 bases; nucleotides not matched to a gene: 3. The CDR3 sequence: CASSLVAGDNEQYF. As DNA, the CDR3 is TGCGCCAGCAGCTTGGTAGCGGGAGACAACGAGCAGTACTTC. The variable domain in full, completed from reference TRBV5-1 and TRBJ2-7, reads KAGVTQTPRYLIKTRGQQVTLSCSPISGHRSVSWYQQTPGQGLQFLFEYFSETQRNKGNFPGRFSGRQFSNSRSEMNVSTLELGDSALYLCASSLVAGDNEQYFGPGTRLTVT.

The rearrangement links TRBV5-5 to TRBJ2-7, with D possibly TRBD1 on 6 matching bases. V was trimmed by 2 bases and J by 3 bases, leaving 9 bases between them. Germline V gene lookup returns CDR1 SGHKS and CDR2 YYEKEE (reference sequence). This CDR3 contains 13 residues. The chain's CDR3 is CASSFRGSYEQYF. The DNA for the CDR3 is TGTGCCAGCAGCTTCAGGGGTAGCTACGAGCAGTACTTC.

This chain joins TRBV9 and TRBJ2-5, with a weak D call TRBD1 (6 bases). The V and J ends lost 4 bases and 5 bases respectively, with 12 bases between them. Germline CDR1 reads SGDLS; CDR2 reads YYNGEE. The CDR3 sequence is 13 residues long. CDR3 loop: CASSPPGGETQYF. For the CDR3, the DNA is TGTGCCAGCAGCCCTCCTGGGGGCGAGACCCAGTACTTC.